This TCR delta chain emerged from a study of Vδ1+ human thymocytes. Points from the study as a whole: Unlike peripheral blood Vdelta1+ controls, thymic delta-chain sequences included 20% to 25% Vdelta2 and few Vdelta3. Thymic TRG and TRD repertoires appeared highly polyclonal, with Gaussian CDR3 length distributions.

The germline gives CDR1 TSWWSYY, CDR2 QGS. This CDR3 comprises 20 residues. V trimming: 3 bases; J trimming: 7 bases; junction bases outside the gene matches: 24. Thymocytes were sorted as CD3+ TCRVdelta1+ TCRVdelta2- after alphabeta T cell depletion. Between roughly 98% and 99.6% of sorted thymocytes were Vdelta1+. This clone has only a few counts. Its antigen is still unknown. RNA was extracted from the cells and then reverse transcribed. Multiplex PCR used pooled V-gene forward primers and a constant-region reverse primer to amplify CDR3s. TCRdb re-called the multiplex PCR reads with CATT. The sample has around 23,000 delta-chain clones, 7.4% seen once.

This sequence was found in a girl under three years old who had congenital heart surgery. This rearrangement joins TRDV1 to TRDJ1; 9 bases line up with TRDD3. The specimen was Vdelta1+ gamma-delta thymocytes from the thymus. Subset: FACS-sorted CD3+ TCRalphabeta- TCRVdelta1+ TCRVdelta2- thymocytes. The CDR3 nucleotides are TGTGCTCTTGGGGACCGAAGCGTGGACCGTTGGGGGATAGGGGCCCCTAAACTCATCTTT. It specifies CALGDRSVDRWGIGAPKLIF.